The source of this TCR beta chain is a study of blood T cell repertoires in COVID-19. In the study's own analysis: Estimates of nucleated cell counts were drawn from the amplification of reference gene primers. Generated by immunoSEQ multiplex PCR, the TCRdb table keeps only in-frame clones and is missing some. V, J and clone size are taken as reported in that table, and D and trimming were inferred from the DNA itself. The sample yields roughly 200,000 clones, around 80% seen once. This clone has just one count. The CDR3 is made up of 15 amino acids. Germline lookup yields CDR1 MNHEY and CDR2 SVGAGI. The V gene lost 7 bases and the J gene lost 5 bases, with 20 bases spanning the gap.

This receptor was taken from a woman of 80 years or more with active or convalescent COVID-19. The specimen sequenced was peripheral blood. This chain uses TRBV6-5 with TRBJ1-2; perhaps TRBD1 as D (6 bases). The CDR3 loop is CASTSEGGVPYGYTF. DNA of the CDR3: TGTGCCAGCACCTCAGAGGGGGGGGTTCCGTATGGCTACACCTTC.